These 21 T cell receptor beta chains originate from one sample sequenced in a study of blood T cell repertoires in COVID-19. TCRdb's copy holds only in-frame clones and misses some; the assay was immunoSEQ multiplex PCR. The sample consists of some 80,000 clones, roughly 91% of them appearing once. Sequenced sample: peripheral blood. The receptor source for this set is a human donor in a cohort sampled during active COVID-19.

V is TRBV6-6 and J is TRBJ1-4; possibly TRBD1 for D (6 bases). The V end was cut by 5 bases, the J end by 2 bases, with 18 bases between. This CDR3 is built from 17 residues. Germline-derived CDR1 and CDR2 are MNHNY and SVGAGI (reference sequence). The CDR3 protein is CASSRPRGGATNEKLFF. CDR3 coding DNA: TGTGCCAGCAGTCGTCCTCGGGGGGGCGCGACTAATGAAAAACTGTTTTTT.

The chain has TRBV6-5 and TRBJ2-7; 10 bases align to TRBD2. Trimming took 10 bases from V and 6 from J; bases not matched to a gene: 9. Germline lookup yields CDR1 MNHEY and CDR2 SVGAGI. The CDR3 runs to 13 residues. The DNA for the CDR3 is TGTGCCACCCGGGCTAGCGGGAGCTCCGAGCAGTACTTC. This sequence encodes CATRASGSSEQYF.

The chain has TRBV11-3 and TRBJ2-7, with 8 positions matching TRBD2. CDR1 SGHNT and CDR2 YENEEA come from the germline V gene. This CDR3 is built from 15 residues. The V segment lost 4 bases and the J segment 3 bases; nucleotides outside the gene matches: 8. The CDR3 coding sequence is TGTGCCAGCAGCTCTAGGGCTAGCGGGCGCTACGAGCAGTACTTC. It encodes CASSSRASGRYEQYF. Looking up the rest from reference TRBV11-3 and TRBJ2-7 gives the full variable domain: EAGVVQSPRYKIIEKKQPVAFWCNPISGHNTLYWYLQNLGQGPELLIRYENEEAVDDSQLPKDRFSAERLKGVDSTLKIQPAELGDSAVYLCASSSRASGRYEQYFGPGTRLTVT.

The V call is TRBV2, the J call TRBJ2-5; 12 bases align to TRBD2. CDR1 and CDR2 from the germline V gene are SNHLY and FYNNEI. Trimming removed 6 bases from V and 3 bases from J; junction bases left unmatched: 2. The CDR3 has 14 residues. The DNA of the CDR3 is TGTGCCAGCAGGAGGACTAGCGGGGAAGAGACCCAGTACTTC. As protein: CASRRTSGEETQYF.

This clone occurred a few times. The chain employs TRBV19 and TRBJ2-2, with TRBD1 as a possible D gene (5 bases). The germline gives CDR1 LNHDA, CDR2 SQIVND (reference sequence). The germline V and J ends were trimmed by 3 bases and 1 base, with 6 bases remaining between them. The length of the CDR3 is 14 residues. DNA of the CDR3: TGTGCCAGTAGTATTACAGGGAACACCGGGGAGCTGTTTTTT. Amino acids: CASSITGNTGELFF.

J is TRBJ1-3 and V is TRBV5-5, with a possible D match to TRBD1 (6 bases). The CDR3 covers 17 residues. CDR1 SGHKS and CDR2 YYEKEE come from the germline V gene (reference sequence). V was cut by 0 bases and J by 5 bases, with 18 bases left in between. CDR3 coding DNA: TGTGCCAGCAGCTTGGCTGGACAGAAAATGGAAAGAAACACCATATATTTT. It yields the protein CASSLAGQKMERNTIYF.

The CDR3, as DNA: TGCAGCGTGGGGACTAGGAACCAAGAGACCCAGTACTTC. This sequence encodes CSVGTRNQETQYF. The V gene is TRBV29-1, the J gene TRBJ2-5; TRBD2 matches at 8 bases. The V gene end was trimmed by 6 bases and the J gene end by 0 bases; junction bases not matched to a gene: 3. CDR3 length: 13 residues. The germline gives CDR1 SQVTM, CDR2 ANQGSEA.

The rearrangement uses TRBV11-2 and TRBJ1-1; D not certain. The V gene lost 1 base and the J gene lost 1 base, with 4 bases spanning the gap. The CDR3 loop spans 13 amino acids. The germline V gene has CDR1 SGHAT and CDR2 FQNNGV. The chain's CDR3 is CASSLARNTEAFF. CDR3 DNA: TGTGCCAGCAGCTTAGCCAGGAACACTGAAGCTTTCTTT.

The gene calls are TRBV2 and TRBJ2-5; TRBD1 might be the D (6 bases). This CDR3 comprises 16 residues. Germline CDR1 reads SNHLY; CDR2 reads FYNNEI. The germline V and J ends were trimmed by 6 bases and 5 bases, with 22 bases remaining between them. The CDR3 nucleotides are TGTGCCAGCAGGAAACAGGGTTTGGCCAGGCGGGAGACCCAGTACTTC. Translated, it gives CASRKQGLARRETQYF.

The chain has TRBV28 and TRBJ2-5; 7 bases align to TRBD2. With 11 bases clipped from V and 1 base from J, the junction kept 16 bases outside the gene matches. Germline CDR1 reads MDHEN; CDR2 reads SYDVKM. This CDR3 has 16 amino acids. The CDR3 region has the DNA TGTGCCTCGGGCCAGACTAGCTGGGTGGGCCAAGAGACCCAGTACTTC. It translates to CASGQTSWVGQETQYF.

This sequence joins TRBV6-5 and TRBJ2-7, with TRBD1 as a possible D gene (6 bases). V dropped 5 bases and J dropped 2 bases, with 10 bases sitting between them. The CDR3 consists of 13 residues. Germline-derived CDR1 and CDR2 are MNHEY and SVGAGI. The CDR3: CASSPGQPYEQYF. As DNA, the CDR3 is TGTGCCAGCAGTCCTGGACAGCCCTACGAGCAGTACTTC.

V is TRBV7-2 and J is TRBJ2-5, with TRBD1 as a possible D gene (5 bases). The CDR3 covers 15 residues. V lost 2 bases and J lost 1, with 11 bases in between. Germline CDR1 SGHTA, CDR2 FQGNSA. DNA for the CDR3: TGTGCCAGCAGCTTACTGTGGGGCTCCCAAGAGACCCAGTACTTC. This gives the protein CASSLLWGSQETQYF.

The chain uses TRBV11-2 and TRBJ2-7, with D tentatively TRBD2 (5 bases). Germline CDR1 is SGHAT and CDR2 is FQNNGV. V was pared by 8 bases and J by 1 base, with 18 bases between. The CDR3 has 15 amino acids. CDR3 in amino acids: CASAAARTGSYEQYF. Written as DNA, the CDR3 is TGTGCCAGCGCGGCAGCGCGAACGGGATCCTACGAGCAGTACTTC.

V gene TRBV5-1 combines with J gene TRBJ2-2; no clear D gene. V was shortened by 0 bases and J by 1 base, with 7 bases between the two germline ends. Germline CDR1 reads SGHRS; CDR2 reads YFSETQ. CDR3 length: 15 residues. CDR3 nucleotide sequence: TGCGCCAGCAGCTTGGACAGCAAGAACACCGGGGAGCTGTTTTTT. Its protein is CASSLDSKNTGELFF.

CDR3 sequence (DNA): TGTGCCAGCAGTGTGCTAACCGGGACAGCTCCTCTCGAGCAGTACTTC. Its protein is CASSVLTGTAPLEQYF. The genes are TRBV25-1 and TRBJ2-7; TRBD1 matches at 7 bases. Looked up from germline, CDR1 is MGHDK and CDR2 is SYGVNS. The CDR3 is 16 amino acids. V shed 4 bases and J 6 bases; nucleotides not matched to a gene: 15.

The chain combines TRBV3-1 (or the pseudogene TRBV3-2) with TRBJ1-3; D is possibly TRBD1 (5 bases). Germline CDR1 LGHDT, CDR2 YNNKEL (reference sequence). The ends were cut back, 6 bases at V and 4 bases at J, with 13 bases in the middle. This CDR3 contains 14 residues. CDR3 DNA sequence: TGTGCCAGCAGAGACCAGGGATCCGGAAACACCATATATTTT. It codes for CASRDQGSGNTIYF.

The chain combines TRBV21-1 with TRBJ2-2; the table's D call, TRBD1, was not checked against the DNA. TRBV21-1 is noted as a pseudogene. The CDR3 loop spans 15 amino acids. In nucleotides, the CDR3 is TGTGCCAGAAAAGGGCAGGGCAGGAACACCGGGGAGCTGTTTTTT. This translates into CARKGQGRNTGELFF.

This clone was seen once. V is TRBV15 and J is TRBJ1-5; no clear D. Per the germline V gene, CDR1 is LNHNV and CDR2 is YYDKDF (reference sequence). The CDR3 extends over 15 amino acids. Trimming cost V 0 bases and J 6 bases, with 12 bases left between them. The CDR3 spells CATSRETAGSQPQHF. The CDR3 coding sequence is TGTGCCACCAGCAGAGAGACCGCTGGGAGTCAGCCCCAGCATTTT.

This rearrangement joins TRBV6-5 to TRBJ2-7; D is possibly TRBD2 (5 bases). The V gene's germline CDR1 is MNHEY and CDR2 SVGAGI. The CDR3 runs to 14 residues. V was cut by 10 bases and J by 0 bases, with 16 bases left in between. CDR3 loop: CATKERFSSYEQYF. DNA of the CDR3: TGTGCCACAAAGGAGCGGTTCAGCTCCTACGAGCAGTACTTC.

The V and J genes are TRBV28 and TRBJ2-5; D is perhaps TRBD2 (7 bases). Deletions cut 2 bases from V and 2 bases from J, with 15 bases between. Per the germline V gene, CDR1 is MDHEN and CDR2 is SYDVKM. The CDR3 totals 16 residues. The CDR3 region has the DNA TGTGCCAGCAGTTTAGGGGGGGTAGGGGGACAAGAGACCCAGTACTTC. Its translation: CASSLGGVGGQETQYF.

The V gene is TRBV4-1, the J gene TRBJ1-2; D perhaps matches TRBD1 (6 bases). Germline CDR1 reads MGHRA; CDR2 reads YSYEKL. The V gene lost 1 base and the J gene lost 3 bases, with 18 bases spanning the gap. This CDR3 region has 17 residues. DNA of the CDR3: TGCGCCAGCAGCCAAGCCCACCGTACAGGGATGGACTATGGCTACACCTTC. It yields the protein CASSQAHRTGMDYGYTF.